This T cell receptor (beta chain) stems from a study of lymphopenia after photon versus proton radiotherapy. Findings and limits, study-wide: Oligoclonal CD8+ Temra expansion after nadir drove photon patients' diversity drop. Under photons, naive T cells and diversity fell while effector/memory populations rose.

Notes on this clone: As yet, its antigen is unknown.

The ends were cut back, 1 base at V and 10 bases at J, with 9 bases in the middle. CDR1 is LNHNV and CDR2 is YYDKDF in the germline V gene (reference sequence). The CDR3 has 12 residues. Assay used: immunoSEQ multiplex PCR; TCRdb lists only in-frame clones, some missing. The sample comprises about 68,000 clones, approximately 91% of which are singletons, and 2.9% rests with the top ten. The V call is TRBV15, the J call TRBJ2-3; the D gene is possibly TRBD2 (5 bases). The material sequenced was peripheral blood, taken from a patient treated with photon-based radiotherapy. The TCR was taken from a woman in her 70s with pancreatic cancer. The CDR3 nucleotides are TGTGCCACCAGCAGAGGAGGGTCTGCGCAGTATTTT. Encoded protein: CATSRGGSAQYF.